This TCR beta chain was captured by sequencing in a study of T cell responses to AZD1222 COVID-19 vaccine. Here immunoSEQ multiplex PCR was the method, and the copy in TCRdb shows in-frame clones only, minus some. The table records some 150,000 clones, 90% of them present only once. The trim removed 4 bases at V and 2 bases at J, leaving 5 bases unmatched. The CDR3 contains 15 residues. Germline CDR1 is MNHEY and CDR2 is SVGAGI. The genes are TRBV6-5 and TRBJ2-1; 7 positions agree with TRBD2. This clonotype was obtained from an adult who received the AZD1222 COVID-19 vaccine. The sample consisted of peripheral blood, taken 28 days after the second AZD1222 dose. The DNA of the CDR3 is TGTGCCAGCAGTTCGCCTAGCGGACCCTACAATGAGCAGTTCTTC. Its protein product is CASSSPSGPYNEQFF.